This TCR beta chain was retrieved from a study of blood T cell repertoires in COVID-19. Profiling relied on immunoSEQ multiplex PCR, and the TCRdb table lists in-frame clones only, not all of them. The sample yields 250,000 to 350,000 clones, 85% seen once. CDR1 is LGHDT, CDR2 YNNKEL, per germline (reference sequence). V trimming: 3 bases; J trimming: 4 bases; junction bases outside the gene matches: 11. This CDR3 comprises 18 residues. The receptor was derived from a woman aged 50 to 60 with active or convalescent COVID-19. Material for sequencing was peripheral blood. The chain recombines TRBV3-1 (or the pseudogene TRBV3-2) with TRBJ2-5; 13 bases map to TRBD2. The CDR3 sequence: CASSQGTSGTPGGETQYF. The CDR3, as DNA: TGTGCCAGCAGCCAGGGGACTAGCGGGACCCCTGGAGGAGAGACCCAGTACTTC.